Each of the 20 T cell receptor beta chains below was sequenced from the same sample in a study of tumor and adjacent non-tumor tissue in lung cancer. No cell sorting was done before RNA was extracted from the tissue. Three rounds of nested PCR, following a modified ARM-PCR protocol, produced the TCRbeta library. TCRdb analysed the multiplex PCR reads with MiXCR anew, one entry per CDR3 protein. Here the sample spans approximately 110,000 distinct CDR3 sequences, 75% being singletons. Material: lung tumor tissue. These TCRs come from a woman aged 60-75 years with non-small cell lung cancer.

This clonotype has only one observation. The germline gene is not matched at one end of the junction; a read error may be the cause. The gene calls are TRBV18 and TRBJ2-3; D is ambiguous. The CDR3 loop spans 12 amino acids. Germline CDR1 reads KGHSH; CDR2 reads LQKENI. The CDR3: CANSEFVDMQYF. CDR3 nucleotides: TGTGCCAACTCAGAGTTTGTGGATATGCAGTATTTT.

The chain links TRBV20-1 to TRBJ2-1; weak D call: TRBD2 (6 bases). CDR3 size: 18 residues. Trimming took 4 bases from V and 4 from J, leaving 26 bases between them. Germline V gives CDR1 DFQATT, CDR2 SNEGSKA (reference sequence). Written as DNA, the CDR3 is TGCAGTGCTATAGCAGCGGGTCCAACCCTTAACTCTTACAATGAGCAGTTCTTC. Translating it yields CSAIAAGPTLNSYNEQFF.

This clonotype appeared a single time. One end of the junction does not line up with germline, which may come from a read error. This sequence joins TRBV11-3 and TRBJ1-2; 7 nucleotides line up with TRBD1. CDR1 SGHNT and CDR2 YENEEA come from the germline V gene. This CDR3 has 15 residues. DNA for the CDR3: TGTGTCAGCAGTCCAGACTCGACAGGGAGAGATGGCTACACCTTC. Translating it yields CVSSPDSTGRDGYTF. Variable domain in full (rest from reference TRBV11-3 and TRBJ1-2): EAGVVQSPRYKIIEKKQPVAFWCNPISGHNTLYWYLQNLGQGPELLIRYENEEAVDDSQLPKDRFSAERLKGVDSTLKIQPAELGDSAVYLCVSSPDSTGRDGYTFGSGTRLTVV.

Many counts were recorded for this clonotype. V is TRBV20-1 and J is TRBJ1-3; weak D call: TRBD1 (6 bases). Per the germline V gene, CDR1 is DFQATT and CDR2 is SNEGSKA (reference sequence). Trimming took off 0 bases at V and 1 base at J, with 16 bases between the two ends. There are 17 residues in the CDR3. DNA of the CDR3: TGCAGTGCTAGAGATAGTGGGAGCAGGGGATCTGGAAACACCATATATTTT. Protein sequence: CSARDSGSRGSGNTIYF.

The rearrangement links TRBV11-3 to TRBJ1-5; D might be TRBD1 (6 bases). Germline lookup yields CDR1 SGHNT and CDR2 YENEEA. The CDR3 has 13 residues. V lost 5 bases to trimming and J lost 6 bases, with 11 bases between them. The CDR3 here is CASSQGRGQPQHF. The DNA for the CDR3 is TGTGCCAGCAGCCAGGGCAGGGGTCAGCCCCAGCATTTT.

A note on this clonotype: The conserved final phenylalanine or tryptophan is absent from the CDR3, which likely points to a read error. The chain employs TRBV5-4 and TRBJ1-2, with D unresolved. This CDR3 is built from 15 residues. The V end lost 4 bases, the J end lost 5 bases, and 18 bases lay between the germline ends. Germline V lookup: CDR1 SGHNT, CDR2 YYREEE (reference sequence). The CDR3: CASSPPPDGRYGYTI. DNA of the CDR3: TGTGCCAGCAGCCCCCCTCCGGACGGCCGGTATGGCTACACCATC.

A remark on this clonotype: A read error may account for a junction end that differs from germline. This chain uses TRBV4-3 with TRBJ1-1; the match to TRBD1 covers 9 bases. Germline lookup yields CDR1 LGHNA and CDR2 YSLEER. The CDR3 consists of 17 residues. CDR3 DNA sequence: TGCGCCAGCATCCAAGCATGGACAGGGGTAGGGAGCACTGAAGCTTTCTTT. Its translation: CASIQAWTGVGSTEAFF.

CDR3 sequence reads: CASRGGDAEAFF. The CDR3 DNA follows: TGTGCCAGCCGTGGGGGAGATGCTGAAGCTTTCTTT. This rearrangement joins TRBV6-6 to TRBJ1-1, with D perhaps TRBD1 (5 bases). V lost 8 bases, J lost 6 bases, and 13 bases lay in between. CDR3 length: 12 residues. Germline loops: CDR1 MNHNY, CDR2 SVGAGI (reference sequence).

Comments on this clonotype: The junction departs from the called germline gene at one end, perhaps through a read error. The chain links TRBV6-6 to TRBJ1-2; TRBD1 aligns across 8 bases. The CDR3 runs 13 residues. Per germline, CDR1 MNHNY and CDR2 SVGAGI (reference sequence). For the CDR3, the DNA is TGTACCAGCAGTAACAGGGGGGGGTCTGGCTACACCTTC. It yields the protein CTSSNRGGSGYTF.

V gene TRBV5-4 combines with J gene TRBJ2-7; TRBD1 agrees at 8 bases. Germline CDR1 and CDR2: SGHNT and YYREEE (reference sequence). There are 14 residues in the CDR3. The V segment lost 6 bases and the J segment 2 bases; nucleotides outside the gene matches: 7. The CDR3 nucleotides read TGTGCCAGCACCGGGGACAGGTCTCCCTACGAGCAGTACTTC. Its protein product is CASTGDRSPYEQYF.

V and J are TRBV20-1 and TRBJ2-1; D assignment may be TRBD1 or TRBD2 (6 bases each). Germline CDR1 reads DFQATT; CDR2 reads SNEGSKA (reference sequence). Trimming took off 8 bases at V and 10 bases at J, with 27 bases between the two ends. This CDR3 is 15 amino acids long. In DNA form, the CDR3 reads TGCAGTACTACCAGAAAAGTAACAGGGACTCAGGAGCAGTTCTTC. Amino acids: CSTTRKVTGTQEQFF.

Regarding this clonotype: This clone may be a read error of a much larger clone one base away. V and J are TRBV14 and TRBJ2-5; 10 bases fit TRBD1. The CDR3 totals 16 residues. Germline V CDR1 and CDR2: SGHDN, FVKESK. V shed 4 bases and J 5 bases; nucleotides not matched to a gene: 10. The CDR3 sequence is CASSRGQGGVMETQYF. Here the CDR3 DNA reads TGTGCCAGCAGCCGAGGACAGGGGGGCGTTATGGAGACCCAGTACTTC. The full variable domain, rest sourced from reference TRBV14 and TRBJ2-5, is EAGVTQFPSHSVIEKGQTVTLRCDPISGHDNLYWYRRVMGKEIKFLLHFVKESKQDESGMPNNRFLAERTGGTYSTLKVQPAELEDSGVYFCASSRGQGGVMETQYFGPGTRLLVL.

This clonotype has more than one count but fewer than ten. One end of the junction is discordant with germline, which a read error may explain. The genes are TRBV11-2 and TRBJ2-5; 11 bases fit TRBD2. Germline lookup yields CDR1 SGHAT and CDR2 FQNNGV. The CDR3 loop spans 15 amino acids. The DNA for the CDR3 is TGTGTCAGCAGGACCGGGCTAGCGGGAGGCGAGACCCAGTACTTC. It specifies CVSRTGLAGGETQYF.

About this clonotype itself: The junction departs from the called germline gene at one end, perhaps through a read error. The rearrangement uses TRBV20-1 and TRBJ2-3, with a possible D match to TRBD1 (5 bases). CDR1 and CDR2 from the germline V gene are DFQATT and SNEGSKA (reference sequence). The CDR3 length is 14 residues. The CDR3 sequence: CSAHGIVLTVTQYF. The CDR3 nucleotides read TGCAGTGCGCACGGTATCGTGCTGACAGTTACGCAGTATTTT.

Within the sample, this clonotype is medium-sized (0.01 to 0.1%). V usage is TRBV20-1 and J usage is TRBJ2-2, with 7 bases fitting TRBD1. V lost 1 base, J lost 3 bases, and 2 bases stayed unmatched. The CDR3 covers 14 residues. Germline loops: CDR1 DFQATT, CDR2 SNEGSKA (reference sequence). CDR3: CSARGTGDTGELFF. In nucleotides, the CDR3 is TGCAGTGCTAGAGGGACAGGAGACACCGGGGAGCTGTTTTTT.

Comment on this clonotype: A much larger clone is a single base away; this may be a read error. The V call is TRBV20-1, the J call TRBJ2-1; no definite D call. This CDR3 has 16 amino acids. V was cut by 3 bases and J by 3 bases, with 18 bases left in between. Germline lookup yields CDR1 DFQATT and CDR2 SNEGSKA (reference sequence). The CDR3, as DNA: TGCAGTGCTAGCCCTGCCCATTCTAACGGCTACAATGAGCAGTTCTTC. Its protein is CSASPAHSNGYNEQFF.

A remark on this clonotype: A much larger clone differs from this one at a single base, so this may be a read error. In this CDR3 the conserved last residue, phenylalanine or tryptophan, is missing, so a read error is likely. The J gene is TRBJ1-1, the V gene TRBV12-3 or TRBV12-4; the D gene is possibly TRBD1 (6 bases). This CDR3 contains 14 residues. The V gene lost 7 bases and the J gene lost 6 bases, with 18 bases spanning the gap. The CDR3 DNA follows: TGTGCCAGCACTAAAAGGGGGGAGATGGCTGAAGCTTTCCTT. Its translation is CASTKRGEMAEAFL.

V usage is TRBV6-5 and J usage is TRBJ2-6; 7 bases fit TRBD1. This CDR3 has 15 residues. Germline V CDR1 and CDR2: MNHEY, SVGAGI. Trimming cost V 7 bases and J 4 bases; bases outside gene matches: 7. CDR3 region: CASKREGAGANVLTF. The CDR3 DNA reads as TGTGCCAGCAAACGCGAGGGGGCCGGGGCCAACGTCCTGACTTTC.

The chain recombines TRBV4-1 with TRBJ2-4; D unclear. The better agreement between TRBJ2-1 and the DNA end casts doubt on the J call. The germline V gene has CDR1 MGHRA and CDR2 YSYEKL. The CDR3 has 11 residues. The CDR3 sequence is CASSQGNIQFF. The CDR3 DNA sequence: TGCGCCAGCAGCCAGGGAAACATTCAGTTCTTC.

In the case of this clonotype: As the CDR3 is not closed by the conserved phenylalanine or tryptophan, this likely results from a read error. The V and J genes are TRBV11-2 and TRBJ1-4; the D gene is possibly TRBD1 (6 bases). The germline V and J ends were trimmed by 9 bases and 12 bases, with 29 bases remaining between them. The CDR3 length is 16 residues. In germline, CDR1 is SGHAT, CDR2 FQNNGV. CDR3 loop: CASCLERWGAKGELFL. The CDR3 DNA reads as TGTGCCAGTTGCTTAGAACGTTGGGGGGCCAAAGGGGAACTGTTTCTT.